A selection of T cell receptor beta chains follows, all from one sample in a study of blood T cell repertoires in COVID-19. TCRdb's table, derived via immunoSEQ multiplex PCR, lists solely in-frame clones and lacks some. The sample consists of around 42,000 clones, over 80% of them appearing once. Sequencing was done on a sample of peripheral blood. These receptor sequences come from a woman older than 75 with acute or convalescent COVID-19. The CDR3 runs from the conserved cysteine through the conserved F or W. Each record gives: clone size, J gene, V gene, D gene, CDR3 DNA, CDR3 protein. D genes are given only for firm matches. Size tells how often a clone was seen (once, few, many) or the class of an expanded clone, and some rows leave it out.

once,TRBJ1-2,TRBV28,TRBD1,TGTGCCAGCAGACACCCGGGACAGGGGAACTATGGCTACACCTTC,CASRHPGQGNYGYTF
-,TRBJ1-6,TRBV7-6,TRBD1,TGTGCCAGCAGCCTAACGGCCGGGACAGGGAATAATAATTCACCCCTCCACTTT,CASSLTAGTGNNNSPLHF
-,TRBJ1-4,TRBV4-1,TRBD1,TGCGCCAGCAGCCCCTTTTCCGCGGGGACAGGGGGCGAGAATGAAAAACTGTTTTTT,CASSPFSAGTGGENEKLFF
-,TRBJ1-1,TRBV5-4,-,TGTGCCAGCAGCTTGGATCGGGGAACGGCTTTCTTT,CASSLDRGTAFF
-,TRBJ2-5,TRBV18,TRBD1,TGTGCCAGCTCACCAACGGGACAGCAAGAGACCCAGTACTTC,CASSPTGQQETQYF
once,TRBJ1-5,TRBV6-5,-,TGTGCCAGCAAGTTGGAGGCCGGACTCAATCAGCCCCAGCATTTT,CASKLEAGLNQPQHF
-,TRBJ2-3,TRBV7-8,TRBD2,TGTGCCAGCAGCTTCACTAGCGGGGGGGCAGATACGCAGTATTTT,CASSFTSGGADTQYF
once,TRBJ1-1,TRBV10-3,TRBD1,TGTGCCATCAAGGGGACAGGGGTTACTGAAGCTTTCTTT,CAIKGTGVTEAFF
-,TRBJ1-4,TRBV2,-,TGTGCCAGCAGTGTTGAGAGTAGAACCTATGAAAAACTGTTTTTT,CASSVESRTYEKLFF
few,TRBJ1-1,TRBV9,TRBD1,TGTGCCAGCAGCGTAGAGGGACAGGGTGTTACTGAAGCTTTCTTT,CASSVEGQGVTEAFF
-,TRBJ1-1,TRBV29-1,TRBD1,TGCAGCGTTCACAGGGGAACGAACACTGAAGCTTTCTTT,CSVHRGTNTEAFF
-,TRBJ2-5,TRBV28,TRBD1,TGTGCCAGCAGTCTAGGTACGACAGGGGCTCAAGAGACCCAGTACTTC,CASSLGTTGAQETQYF
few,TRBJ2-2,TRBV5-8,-,TGTGCCAGCAGCTTGTACAGTCACACCGGGGAGCTGTTTTTT,CASSLYSHTGELFF
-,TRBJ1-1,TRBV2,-,TGTGCCAGCGGCAGCAGTGGGCGGGGGGCACTCTGGAACACTGAAGCTTTCTTT,CASGSSGRGALWNTEAFF
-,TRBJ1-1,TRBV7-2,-,TGTGCCAGCAGCTTAGACAGGCTTGGCACTGAAGCTTTCTTT,CASSLDRLGTEAFF
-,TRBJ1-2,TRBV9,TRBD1,TGTGCCAGCAGCCCTCAGACAGGGGGTCACTATGGCTACACCTTC,CASSPQTGGHYGYTF
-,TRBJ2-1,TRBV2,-,TGTGCCAGCGGAGACAGGGAGCAGTTCTTC,CASGDREQFF
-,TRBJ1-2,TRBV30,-,TGTGCCTGGAGTTCCGACTATGGCTACACCTTC,CAWSSDYGYTF
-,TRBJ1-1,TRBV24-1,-,TGTGCCACCAGTGACAACAGGGTGGGAAACACTGAAGCTTTCTTT,CATSDNRVGNTEAFF
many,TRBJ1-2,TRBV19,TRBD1,TGTGCCAGTAGTTCCCGGACAGGGGCGACCGATGGCTACACCTTC,CASSSRTGATDGYTF
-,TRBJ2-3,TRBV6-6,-,TGTGCCAGCAGTCCCTCGGCAGATACGCAGTATTTT,CASSPSADTQYF
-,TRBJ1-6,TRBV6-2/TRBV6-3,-,TGTGCCAGCAGTTGGGCCCGTGGAGGCCAAAATTCACCCCTCCACTTT,CASSWARGGQNSPLHF
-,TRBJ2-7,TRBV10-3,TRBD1,TGTGCCATCAGGAGGACAGGGGTACACGAGCAGTACTTC,CAIRRTGVHEQYF
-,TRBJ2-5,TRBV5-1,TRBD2,TGCGCCAGCAGTCGCGGACTAGCGGGGGGGCAAGAGACCCAGTACTTC,CASSRGLAGGQETQYF
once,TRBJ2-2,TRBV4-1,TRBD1,TGCGCCAGCAGCCAAGGACAGGGGTTCGCCGGGGAGCTGTTTTTT,CASSQGQGFAGELFF
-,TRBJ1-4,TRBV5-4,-,TGTGCCAGCAGCTTGGAAGGTCGGCAGGGCGGAGAAAAACTGTTTTTT,CASSLEGRQGGEKLFF
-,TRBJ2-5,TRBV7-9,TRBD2,TGTGCCAGCAGCCCCCTGGTAGCGGGGGGCCCGGTCCCCACCCAGTACTTC,CASSPLVAGGPVPTQYF
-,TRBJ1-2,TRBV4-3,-,TGCGCCAGCAGCCAAGACCGGGACTTAGGGCACTATGGCTACACCTTC,CASSQDRDLGHYGYTF
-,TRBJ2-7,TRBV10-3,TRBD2,TGTGCCATCAGTTTATCCCAAGGGCTAGCGGGGGGCGCGTCCTCCTACGAGCAGTACTTC,CAISLSQGLAGGASSYEQYF
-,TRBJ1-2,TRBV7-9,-,TGTGCCAGCAGCTTAGGGGACACTGTCACATATGGCTACACCTTC,CASSLGDTVTYGYTF
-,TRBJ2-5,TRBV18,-,TGTGCCAGCTCACCCGCGGCCCTGCAAGAGACCCAGTACTTC,CASSPAALQETQYF
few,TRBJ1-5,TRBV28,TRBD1,TGTGCCAGCAGTCCCTCCTTCGGGTTGCAGGGGGTCAATCAGCCCCAGCATTTT,CASSPSFGLQGVNQPQHF
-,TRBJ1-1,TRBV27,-,TGTGCCAGCAGCCTCGGGAGGGTAGGGACTGAAGCTTTCTTT,CASSLGRVGTEAFF
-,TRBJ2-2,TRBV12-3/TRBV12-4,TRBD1,TGTGCCAGCAGGGGACAGGCCTTCGGGGAGCTGTTTTTT,CASRGQAFGELFF
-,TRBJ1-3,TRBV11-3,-,TGTGCCAGCAGCTCGACAGGAAACACCATATATTTT,CASSSTGNTIYF
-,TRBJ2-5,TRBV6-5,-,TGTGCCAGCCTACAGACGCGGGGCCCGGGGGAGACCCAGTACTTC,CASLQTRGPGETQYF
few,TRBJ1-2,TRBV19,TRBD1,TGTGCCAGTTCACAGGGGGGCTATGGCTACACCTTC,CASSQGGYGYTF
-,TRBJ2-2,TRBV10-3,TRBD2,TGTGCCATCAGTGATCTAGCGGGGGGACCCGCGAACACCGGGGAGCTGTTTTTT,CAISDLAGGPANTGELFF
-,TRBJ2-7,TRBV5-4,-,TGTGCCAGCAGCTTAGTCGGGTCCTACGAGCAGTACTTC,CASSLVGSYEQYF
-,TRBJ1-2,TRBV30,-,TGTGCCTGGAGTGTTGGGGAGCCAACACCCTACACCTTC,CAWSVGEPTPYTF
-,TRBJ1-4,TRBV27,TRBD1,TGTGCCAGCAGTTTCGGGACAGGGGTTGGAGAAAAACTGTTTTTT,CASSFGTGVGEKLFF
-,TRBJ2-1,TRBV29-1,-,TGCAGCGTTGAAGCCCACGGGAGGAGGAAGGGGGATGAGCAGTTCTTC,CSVEAHGRRKGDEQFF
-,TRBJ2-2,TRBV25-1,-,TGTGCCAGCACCCCGAGGCAGGGGAGCACCGGGGAGCTGTTTTTT,CASTPRQGSTGELFF
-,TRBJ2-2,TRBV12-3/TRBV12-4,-,TGTGCCAGCAGCCCCGACACCGGGGAGCTGTTTTTT,CASSPDTGELFF
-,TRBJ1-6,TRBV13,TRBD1,TGTGCCAGCAGCTTGGGACAGGGTTTTTCACCCCTCCACTTT,CASSLGQGFSPLHF
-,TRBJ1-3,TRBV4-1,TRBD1,TGCGCCAGCAGTCACATTCCGGGACAGCAGGAAATCCGTGGAAACACCATATATTTT,CASSHIPGQQEIRGNTIYF
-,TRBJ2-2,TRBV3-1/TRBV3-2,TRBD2,TGTGCCAGCACCTCTGCGGGGGTGGACACCGGGGAGCTGTTTTTT,CASTSAGVDTGELFF
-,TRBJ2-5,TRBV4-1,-,TGCGCCAGCAGCCGGGCACCGGTGAGAGAGACCCAGTACTTC,CASSRAPVRETQYF
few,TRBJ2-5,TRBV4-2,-,TGTGCCAGCAGCCCCCAGATAGGGGGGGGTGAGACCCAGTACTTC,CASSPQIGGGETQYF
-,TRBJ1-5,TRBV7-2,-,TGTGCCAGCAGCCCCGGGACACCGAATCAGCCCCAGCATTTT,CASSPGTPNQPQHF